One and the same sample provided the 6 T cell receptor beta chains below, sequenced in a study of blood T cell repertoires in COVID-19. This table comes from immunoSEQ multiplex PCR, and its TCRdb copy is limited to in-frame clones, with some not included. The sample lists 250,000 to 300,000 clones, 70% to 90% occurring once. The sequenced sample was PBMCs or T cells enriched from blood (not recorded which). Receptors were obtained from a woman aged 50 to 65 who had recovered from COVID-19.

The chain has TRBV28 and TRBJ1-5; D possibly corresponds to TRBD1 (6 bases). In germline, CDR1 is MDHEN, CDR2 SYDVKM. The CDR3 contains 17 residues. V lost 7 bases, J lost 0 bases, and 19 bases lay in between. The DNA for the CDR3 is TGTGCCAGCATGGTGCAGGGGTGGGGTTATAGCAATCAGCCCCAGCATTTT. This translates into CASMVQGWGYSNQPQHF.

The chain uses TRBV9 and TRBJ1-5; TRBD1 agrees at 11 bases. With V trimmed by 4 bases and J by 1 base, 4 bases remained unmatched. This CDR3 contains 16 residues. Looked up from germline, CDR1 is SGDLS and CDR2 is YYNGEE. As DNA, the CDR3 is TGTGCCAGCAGCCTAGGGACAGGGGGGAGCAATCAGCCCCAGCATTTT. Amino acids: CASSLGTGGSNQPQHF. Using reference TRBV9 and TRBJ1-5 for the parts outside the CDR3, the full variable domain is DSGVTQTPKHLITATGQRVTLRCSPRSGDLSVYWYQQSLDQGLQFLIQYYNGEERAKGNILERFSAQQFPDLHSELNLSSLELGDSALYFCASSLGTGGSNQPQHFGDGTRLSIL.

This chain joins TRBV28 and TRBJ2-5; TRBD2 matches at 9 bases. The CDR3 has 13 amino acids. V shed 8 bases, J shed 5 bases, and the junction held 6 bases outside the gene matches. In germline, CDR1 is MDHEN, CDR2 SYDVKM. CDR3 amino acids: CASSSSGKETQYF. CDR3 nucleotide sequence: TGTGCCAGCTCATCTAGCGGGAAGGAGACCCAGTACTTC.

The chain employs TRBV29-1 and TRBJ1-4; 9 bases are shared with TRBD1. Trimming at V came to 5 bases and at J to 6 bases, leaving 10 bases not matched to a gene. The germline CDR1 and CDR2 sequences are SQVTM and ANQGSEA. The CDR3 has 15 amino acids. CDR3 in amino acids: CSVLETGGAYEKLFF. CDR3 nucleotides: TGCAGCGTTCTCGAAACAGGGGGCGCATATGAAAAACTGTTTTTT.

This CDR3 is CASSPEEARGVDEQYF. The DNA of the CDR3 is TGTGCCAGCAGCCCCGAGGAAGCCAGGGGGGTAGACGAGCAGTACTTC. The chain has TRBV14 and TRBJ2-7, with D possibly TRBD1 on 7 matching bases. Germline V gene lookup returns CDR1 SGHDN and CDR2 FVKESK. The CDR3 loop spans 16 amino acids. V lost 4 bases and J 5 bases, leaving 21 bases between the germline ends.

The chain's CDR3 is CASSLLAGGSNTGELFF. The CDR3 DNA sequence: TGCGCCAGCAGCTTACTAGCGGGAGGTTCTAACACCGGGGAGCTGTTTTTT. The chain couples TRBV5-1 to TRBJ2-2; 12 bases are a match to TRBD2. The CDR3 extends over 17 amino acids. Germline CDR1 SGHRS, CDR2 YFSETQ. After removal of 2 bases from V and 2 bases from J, the junction contained 4 bases not matched to a gene.